The TCR beta chain described here comes from a study of blood T cell repertoires in COVID-19. Assay: immunoSEQ multiplex PCR; the TCRdb copy retains only in-frame clones and omits some. The data show over 200,000 clones, about 90% seen once. The CDR3 runs to 14 residues. V lost 11 bases and J lost 5; bases outside the gene matches: 11. CDR1 is SEHNR and CDR2 is FQNEAQ in the germline V gene (reference sequence). The chain has TRBV7-9 and TRBJ1-4, with TRBD1 matching over 7 bases. The origin of this receptor is a woman between 55 and 75 years old with acute or convalescent COVID-19. The specimen sequenced was peripheral blood. The CDR3 region is CAADLGTANEKLFF. In DNA, the CDR3 is TGTGCCGCTGACCTCGGGACAGCGAATGAAAAACTGTTTTTT.